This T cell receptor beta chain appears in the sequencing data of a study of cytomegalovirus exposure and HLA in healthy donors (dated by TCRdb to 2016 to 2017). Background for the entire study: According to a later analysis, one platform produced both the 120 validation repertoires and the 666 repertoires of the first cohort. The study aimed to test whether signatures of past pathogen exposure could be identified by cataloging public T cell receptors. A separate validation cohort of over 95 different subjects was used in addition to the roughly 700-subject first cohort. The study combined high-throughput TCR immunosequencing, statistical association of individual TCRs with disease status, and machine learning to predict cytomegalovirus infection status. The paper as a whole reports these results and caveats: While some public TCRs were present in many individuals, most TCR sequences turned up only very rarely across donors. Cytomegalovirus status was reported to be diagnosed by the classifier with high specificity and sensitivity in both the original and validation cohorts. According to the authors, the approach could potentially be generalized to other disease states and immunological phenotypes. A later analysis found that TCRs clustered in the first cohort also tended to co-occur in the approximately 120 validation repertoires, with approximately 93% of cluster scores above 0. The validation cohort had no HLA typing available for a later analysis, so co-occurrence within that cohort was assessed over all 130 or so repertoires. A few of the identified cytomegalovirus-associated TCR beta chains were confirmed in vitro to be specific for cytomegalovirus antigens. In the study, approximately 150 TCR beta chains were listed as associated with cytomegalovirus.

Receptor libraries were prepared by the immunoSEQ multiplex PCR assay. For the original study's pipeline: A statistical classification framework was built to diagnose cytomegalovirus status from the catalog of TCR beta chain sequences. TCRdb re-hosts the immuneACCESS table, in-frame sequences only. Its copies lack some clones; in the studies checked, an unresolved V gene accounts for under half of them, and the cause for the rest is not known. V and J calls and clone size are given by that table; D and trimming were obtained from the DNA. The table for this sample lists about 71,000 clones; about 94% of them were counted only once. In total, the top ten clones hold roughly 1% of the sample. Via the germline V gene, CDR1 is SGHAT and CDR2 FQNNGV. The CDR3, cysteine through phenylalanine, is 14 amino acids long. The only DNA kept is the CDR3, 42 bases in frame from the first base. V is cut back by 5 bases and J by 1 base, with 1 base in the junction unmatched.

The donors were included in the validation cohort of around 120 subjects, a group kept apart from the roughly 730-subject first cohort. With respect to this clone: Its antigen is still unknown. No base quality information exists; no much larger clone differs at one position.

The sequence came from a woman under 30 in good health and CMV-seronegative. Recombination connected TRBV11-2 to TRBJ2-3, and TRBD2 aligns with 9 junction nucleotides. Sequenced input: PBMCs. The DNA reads TGTGCCAGCAGCCGGACTAGCGGCACAGATACGCAGTATTTT. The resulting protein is CASSRTSGTDTQYF.